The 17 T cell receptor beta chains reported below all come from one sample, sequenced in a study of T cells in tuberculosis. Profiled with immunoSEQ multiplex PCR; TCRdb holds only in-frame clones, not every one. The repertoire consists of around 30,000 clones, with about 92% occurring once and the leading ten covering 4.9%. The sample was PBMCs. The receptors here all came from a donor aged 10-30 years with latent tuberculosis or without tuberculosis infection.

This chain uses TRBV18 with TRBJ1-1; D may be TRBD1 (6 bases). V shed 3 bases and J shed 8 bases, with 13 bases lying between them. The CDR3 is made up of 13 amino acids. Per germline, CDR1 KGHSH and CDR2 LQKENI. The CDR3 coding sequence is TGTGCCAGCTCACCGTTTACCGGGACAGAAGCTTTCTTT. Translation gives CASSPFTGTEAFF.

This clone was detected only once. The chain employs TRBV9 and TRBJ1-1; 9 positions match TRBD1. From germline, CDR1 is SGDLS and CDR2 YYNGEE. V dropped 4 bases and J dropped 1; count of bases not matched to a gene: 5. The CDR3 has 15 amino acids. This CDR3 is CASSPRDRENTEAFF. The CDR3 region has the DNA TGTGCCAGCAGCCCTCGGGACAGGGAGAACACTGAAGCTTTCTTT.

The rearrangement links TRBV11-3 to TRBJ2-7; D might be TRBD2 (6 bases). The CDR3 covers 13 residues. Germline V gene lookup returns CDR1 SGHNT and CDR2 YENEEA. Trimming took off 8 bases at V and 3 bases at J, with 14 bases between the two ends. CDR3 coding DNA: TGTGCCAGCCTCTCCGGGAGCCGCTACGAGCAGTACTTC. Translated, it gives CASLSGSRYEQYF. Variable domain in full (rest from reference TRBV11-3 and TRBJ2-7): EAGVVQSPRYKIIEKKQPVAFWCNPISGHNTLYWYLQNLGQGPELLIRYENEEAVDDSQLPKDRFSAERLKGVDSTLKIQPAELGDSAVYLCASLSGSRYEQYFGPGTRLTVT.

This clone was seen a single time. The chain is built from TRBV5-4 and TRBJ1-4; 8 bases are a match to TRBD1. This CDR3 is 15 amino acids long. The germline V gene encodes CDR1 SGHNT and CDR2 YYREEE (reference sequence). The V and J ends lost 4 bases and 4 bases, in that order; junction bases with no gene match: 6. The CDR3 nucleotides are TGTGCCAGCAGCAAATCGACAGGGGTTAATGAAAAACTGTTTTTT. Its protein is CASSKSTGVNEKLFF.

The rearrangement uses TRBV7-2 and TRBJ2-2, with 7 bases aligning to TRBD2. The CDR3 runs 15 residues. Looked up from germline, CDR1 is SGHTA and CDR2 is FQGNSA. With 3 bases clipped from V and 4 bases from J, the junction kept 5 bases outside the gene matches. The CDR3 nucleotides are TGTGCCAGCAGCTTCCTAGCGGAACTCACCGGGGAGCTGTTTTTT. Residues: CASSFLAELTGELFF.

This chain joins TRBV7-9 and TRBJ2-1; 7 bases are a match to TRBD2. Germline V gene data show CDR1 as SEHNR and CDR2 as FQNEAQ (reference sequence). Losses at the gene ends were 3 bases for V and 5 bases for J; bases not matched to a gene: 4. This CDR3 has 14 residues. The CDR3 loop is CASSFLAENNEQFF. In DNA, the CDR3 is TGTGCCAGCAGCTTTCTAGCGGAAAACAATGAGCAGTTCTTC.

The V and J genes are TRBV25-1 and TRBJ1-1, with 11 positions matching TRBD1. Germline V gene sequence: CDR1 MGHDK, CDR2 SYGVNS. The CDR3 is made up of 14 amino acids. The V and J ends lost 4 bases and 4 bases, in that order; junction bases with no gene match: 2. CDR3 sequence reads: CASSAGQGVTEAFF. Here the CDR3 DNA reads TGTGCCAGCAGTGCGGGACAGGGGGTCACTGAAGCTTTCTTT.

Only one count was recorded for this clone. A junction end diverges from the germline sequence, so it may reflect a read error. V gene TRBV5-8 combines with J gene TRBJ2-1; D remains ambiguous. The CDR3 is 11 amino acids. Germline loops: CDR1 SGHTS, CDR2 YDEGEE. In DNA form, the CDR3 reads TGTGCCAGCAGACCTTACAGTGAGCAGTTCTTC. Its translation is CASRPYSEQFF.

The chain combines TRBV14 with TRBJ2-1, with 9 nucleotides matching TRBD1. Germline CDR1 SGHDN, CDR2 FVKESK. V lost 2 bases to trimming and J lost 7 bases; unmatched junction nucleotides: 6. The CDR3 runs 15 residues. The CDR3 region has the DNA TGTGCCAGCAGCCAATGGGCACAGGGGGCGAATGAGCAGTTCTTC. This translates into CASSQWAQGANEQFF.

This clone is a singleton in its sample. The DNA of the CDR3 is TGTGCCAGCAGTGATGAGATGGGGCCGGGCTATGGCTACACCTTC. Its translation: CASSDEMGPGYGYTF. This rearrangement joins TRBV6-4 to TRBJ1-2; TRBD1 might be the D (5 bases). The CDR3 totals 15 residues. V was shortened by 3 bases and J by 4 bases, with 15 bases between the two germline ends. The V gene's germline CDR1 is MRHNA and CDR2 SNTAGT.

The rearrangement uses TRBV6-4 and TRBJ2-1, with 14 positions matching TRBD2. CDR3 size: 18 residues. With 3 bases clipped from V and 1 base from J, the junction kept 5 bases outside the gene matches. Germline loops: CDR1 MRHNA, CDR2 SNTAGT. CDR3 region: CASSEPGTSGSSYNEQFF. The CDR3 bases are TGTGCCAGCAGTGAACCCGGGACTAGCGGGAGTTCCTACAATGAGCAGTTCTTC.

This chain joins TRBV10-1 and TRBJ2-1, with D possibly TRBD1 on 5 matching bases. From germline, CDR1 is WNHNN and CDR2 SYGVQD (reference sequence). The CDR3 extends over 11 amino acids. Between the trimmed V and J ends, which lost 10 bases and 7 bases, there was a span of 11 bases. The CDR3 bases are TGCGCCAATCAGGGCCGGAATGAGCAGTTCTTC. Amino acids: CANQGRNEQFF.

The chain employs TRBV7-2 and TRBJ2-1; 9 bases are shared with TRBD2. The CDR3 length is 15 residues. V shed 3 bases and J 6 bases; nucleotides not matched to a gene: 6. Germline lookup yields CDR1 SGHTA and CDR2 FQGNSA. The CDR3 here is CASSFQGLASNEQFF. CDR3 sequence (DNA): TGTGCCAGCAGCTTTCAGGGACTAGCTAGCAATGAGCAGTTCTTC.

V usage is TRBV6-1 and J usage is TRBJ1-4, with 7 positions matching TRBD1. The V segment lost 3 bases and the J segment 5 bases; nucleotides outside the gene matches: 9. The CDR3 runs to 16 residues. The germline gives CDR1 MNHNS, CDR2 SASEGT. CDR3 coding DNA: TGTGCCAGCAGTGATTTGGGGACAGCCCCCAATGAAAAACTGTTTTTT. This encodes CASSDLGTAPNEKLFF.

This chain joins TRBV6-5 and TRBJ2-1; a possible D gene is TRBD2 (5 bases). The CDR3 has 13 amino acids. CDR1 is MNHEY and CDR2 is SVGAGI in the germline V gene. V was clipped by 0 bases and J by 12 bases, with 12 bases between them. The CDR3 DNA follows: TGTGCCAGCAGTTACTCCCTAGCCCCGCGGCAGTTCTTC. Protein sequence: CASSYSLAPRQFF.

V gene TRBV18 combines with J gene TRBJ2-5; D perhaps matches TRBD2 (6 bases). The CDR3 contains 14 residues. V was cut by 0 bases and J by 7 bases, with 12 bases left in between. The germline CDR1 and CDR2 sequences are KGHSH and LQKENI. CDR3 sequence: CASSPPEDGRTQYF. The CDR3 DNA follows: TGTGCCAGCTCACCACCGGAAGACGGGAGGACCCAGTACTTC.

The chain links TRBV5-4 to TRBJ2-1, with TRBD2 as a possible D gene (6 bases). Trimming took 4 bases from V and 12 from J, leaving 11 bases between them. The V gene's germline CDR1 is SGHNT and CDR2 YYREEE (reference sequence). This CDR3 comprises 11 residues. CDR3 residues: CASSGTSGQFF. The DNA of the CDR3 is TGTGCCAGCAGCGGGACTTCGGGGCAGTTCTTC.